This T cell receptor (beta chain) was identified during a study of glioma-infiltrating T cells after dendritic cell vaccination. Study background: Samples are from glioblastoma patients in Phase I and II dendritic cell vaccine trials.

Study results and limitations: Longer survival after dendritic cell vaccination followed higher pretreatment TIL content.

In regard to this clone: The antigen is unknown.

Clones were read by immunoSEQ multiplex PCR, and TCRdb kept only the in-frame ones, dropping some. The data show tens of thousands of clones, approximately 81% seen once. This receptor was identified in a human donor with glioblastoma. Here the sequenced sample was blood, taken before dendritic cell vaccination.

CDR3 sequence (DNA): TGTGCTAGTGGTATCGGGACTGCCGTAAATCAGCCCCAGCATTTT. Encoded protein: CASGIGTAVNQPQHF. V is TRBV12-5 and J is TRBJ1-5; D might be TRBD1 (5 bases). Germline V gene lookup returns CDR1 LGHNT and CDR2 FRNRAP. The CDR3 sequence is 15 residues long. V was trimmed by 5 bases and J by 4 bases, leaving 15 bases between them.